These 10 T cell receptor beta chains share one sample of origin, sequenced in a study of T cells after yellow fever vaccination. Each CDR3 protein gets one entry after TCRdb re-called the 5' RACE reads with MiXCR. The repertoire holds about 130,000 distinct CDR3 sequences, under 8% seen once, with more than 0.6% in the top ten. The sequenced sample was CD4+ T cells sorted from PBMCs, obtained 10 days after the yellow fever booster vaccination. The receptors were gathered from a man aged 25-40 years who received the YFV17D yellow fever vaccine.

Ten or more counts support this clonotype. The chain has TRBV7-2 and TRBJ2-2; D gene uncertain. There are 13 residues in the CDR3. CDR1 SGHTA and CDR2 FQGNSA come from the germline V gene. V gave up 5 bases and J gave up 7 bases, with 11 bases separating them. CDR3 protein: CASSTRSGGELFF. DNA of the CDR3: TGTGCCAGCAGCACCAGATCGGGCGGGGAGCTGTTTTTT.

In its sample, this clonotype was seen many times. V and J are TRBV29-1 and TRBJ2-7, with 8 bases lining up with TRBD1. V lost 5 bases and J lost 3; bases outside the gene matches: 6. Per germline, CDR1 SQVTM and CDR2 ANQGSEA. This CDR3 has 13 residues. CDR3 sequence (DNA): TGCAGCGTTACCGGGACAGGTATCTACGAGCAGTACTTC. Translated, it gives CSVTGTGIYEQYF.

This clonotype was detected many times. V gene TRBV10-3 combines with J gene TRBJ2-1; TRBD2 matches at 10 bases. The CDR3 sequence is 16 residues long. CDR1 is ENHRY and CDR2 is SYGVKD in the germline V gene. The ends lost 7 bases at V and 2 bases at J; junction bases unmatched: 8. The CDR3 here is CAITAKREGPYNEQFF. The CDR3, as DNA: TGTGCCATCACCGCGAAGCGGGAGGGTCCCTACAATGAGCAGTTCTTC.

In its sample, this clonotype was seen many times. The J gene is TRBJ2-5, the V gene TRBV5-6, with 7 positions matching TRBD1. Trimming took 7 bases from V and 2 from J; bases not matched to a gene: 11. The length of the CDR3 is 15 residues. CDR1 is SGHDT, CDR2 YYEEEE, per germline. CDR3 nucleotide sequence: TGTGCCAGCGCCCGTCTAAGGGGGCGTCAAGAGACCCAGTACTTC. Its translation is CASARLRGRQETQYF. The variable domain in full, with the rest retrieved from reference TRBV5-6 and TRBJ2-5, is DAGVTQSPTHLIKTRGQQVTLRCSPKSGHDTVSWYQQALGQGPQFIFQYYEEEERQRGNFPDRFSGHQFPNYSSELNVNALLLGDSALYLCASARLRGRQETQYFGPGTRLLVL.

Many counts were recorded for this clonotype. The V call is TRBV6-6, the J call TRBJ2-1; D is unresolved. With 1 base removed from V and 8 bases from J, the gap between germline ends came to 9 bases. This CDR3 spans 13 amino acids. Germline V CDR1 and CDR2: MNHNY, SVGAGI (reference sequence). Written as DNA, the CDR3 is TGTGCCAGCAGTTACTACCAGTTGTATGAGCAGTTCTTC. Translated: CASSYYQLYEQFF.

The gene calls are TRBV10-3 and TRBJ2-3; D ambiguous. Germline assignment: CDR1 ENHRY and CDR2 SYGVKD. The V gene lost 3 bases and the J gene lost 6 bases, with 10 bases spanning the gap. The CDR3 has 13 residues. The CDR3 bases are TGTGCCATCAGTGAATCCCCCGCTGATACGCAGTATTTT. As protein: CAISESPADTQYF.

This clonotype was recorded at least ten times. V and J are TRBV5-1 and TRBJ2-4, with D hard to call. CDR3 length: 14 amino acids. The V gene lost 0 bases and the J gene lost 5 bases, with 9 bases spanning the gap. The germline V gene has CDR1 SGHRS and CDR2 YFSETQ. CDR3 sequence: CASSLGSRENIQYF. CDR3 sequence (DNA): TGCGCCAGCAGCTTGGGGAGCCGAGAAAACATTCAGTACTTC.

The sample holds many counts of this clonotype. The chain has TRBV28 and TRBJ2-3, with D possibly TRBD2 on 5 matching bases. Deletions cut 7 bases from V and 7 bases from J, with 15 bases between. CDR3 size: 13 residues. Per germline, CDR1 MDHEN and CDR2 SYDVKM. In DNA, the CDR3 is TGTGCCAGCACCTCGAACCCGGGGTATACGCAGTATTTT. Its translation: CASTSNPGYTQYF.

This clonotype came up many times. The chain employs TRBV10-3 and TRBJ2-3; 8 bases are a match to TRBD2. In germline, CDR1 is ENHRY, CDR2 SYGVKD. After removal of 6 bases from V and 1 base from J, the junction contained 9 bases not matched to a gene. The CDR3 runs to 16 residues. This CDR3 is CAIRDGRARGTDTQYF. The CDR3 region has the DNA TGTGCCATCAGGGACGGGAGGGCCAGGGGCACAGATACGCAGTATTTT.

This clonotype was found many times. This chain joins TRBV29-1 and TRBJ2-2; D not certain. Trimming took 4 bases from V and 6 from J, leaving 3 bases between them. From germline, CDR1 is SQVTM and CDR2 ANQGSEA. This CDR3 contains 10 residues. CDR3 nucleotide sequence: TGCAGCGTTGGGGCCGGGGAGCTGTTTTTT. Translated: CSVGAGELFF.